These 25 T cell receptor beta chains came from one sample sequenced in a study of blood T cell repertoires in COVID-19. Repertoires were generated with immunoSEQ multiplex PCR, while TCRdb's copy carries only in-frame clones and drops some. The sample yields about 170,000 clones, approximately 90% seen once. The sequencing input was peripheral blood. The source of these receptors is a man aged 50-59 years who had recovered from COVID-19.

The genes are TRBV7-2 and TRBJ2-7; 10 positions match TRBD2. The germline V gene encodes CDR1 SGHTA and CDR2 FQGNSA. CDR3 length: 16 residues. V dropped 5 bases and J dropped 0; count of bases not matched to a gene: 7. For the CDR3, the DNA is TGTGCCAGCAGCGTAGGGACTAGCGCAAACTCCTACGAGCAGTACTTC. It yields the protein CASSVGTSANSYEQYF.

V is TRBV28 and J is TRBJ1-2, with D maybe TRBD1 (6 bases). Germline V gives CDR1 MDHEN, CDR2 SYDVKM. Trimming pared 11 bases from V and 5 bases from J, leaving 15 bases between. The CDR3 contains 12 residues. The CDR3 loop is CAVRTGSYGYTF. CDR3 nucleotides: TGTGCCGTTCGTACAGGGTCGTATGGCTACACCTTC.

The J gene is TRBJ2-1, the V gene TRBV11-2; D is perhaps TRBD2 (5 bases). The CDR3 sequence is 17 residues long. The V gene lost 1 base and the J gene lost 2 bases, with 15 bases spanning the gap. CDR1 and CDR2 from the germline V gene are SGHAT and FQNNGV. The CDR3 is CASSLGVVRATYNEQFF. Written as DNA, the CDR3 is TGTGCCAGCAGCTTAGGGGTTGTGCGGGCGACCTACAATGAGCAGTTCTTC.

This clone has only one observation. Other nucleotide sequences from this sample produce the same CDR3. The chain couples TRBV27 to TRBJ2-3; 7 nucleotides match TRBD2. J was trimmed by 0 bases and V by 3 bases; bases with no gene match: 3. The germline gives CDR1 MNHEY, CDR2 SMNVEV (reference sequence). The CDR3 has 15 amino acids. CDR3: CASSLRGSSTDTQYF. Here the CDR3 DNA reads TGTGCCAGCAGTTTGCGCGGGAGCAGCACAGATACGCAGTATTTT.

The genes are TRBV28 and TRBJ1-1, with 8 bases identical to TRBD1. Germline V gene lookup returns CDR1 MDHEN and CDR2 SYDVKM. There are 14 residues in the CDR3. V lost 3 bases to trimming and J lost 4 bases; unmatched junction nucleotides: 4. CDR3 bases: TGTGCCAGCAGTTTTCGTGGACAGGGCACTGAAGCTTTCTTT. Protein product: CASSFRGQGTEAFF.

Of note for this clone: Other DNA sequences within the sample encode an identical CDR3. V gene TRBV9 combines with J gene TRBJ1-3; D is perhaps TRBD1 (6 bases). V was shortened by 0 bases and J by 2 bases, with 12 bases between the two germline ends. From germline, CDR1 is SGDLS and CDR2 YYNGEE. CDR3 length equals 16 residues. The CDR3 spells CASSVEGGGTGNTIYF. CDR3 coding DNA: TGTGCCAGCAGCGTAGAAGGGGGTGGCACTGGAAACACCATATATTTT.

The rearrangement links TRBV11-1 to TRBJ1-1; TRBD1 might be the D (6 bases). V lost 4 bases to trimming and J lost 0 bases, with 12 bases between them. The CDR3 runs 15 residues. The germline CDR1 and CDR2 sequences are SGHAT and FQDESV (reference sequence). The CDR3: CASSSPKGVNTEAFF. The CDR3 DNA sequence: TGTGCCAGCAGCTCGCCTAAGGGGGTGAACACTGAAGCTTTCTTT.

The CDR3 DNA reads as TGTGCCAGCACCAAGAGGGGAGGCACCGGGGAGCTGTTTTTT. It codes for CASTKRGGTGELFF. The V and J genes are TRBV6-5 and TRBJ2-2; D perhaps matches TRBD2 (6 bases). Germline V CDR1 and CDR2: MNHEY, SVGAGI. V lost 7 bases to trimming and J lost 4 bases, with 13 bases between them. The CDR3 consists of 14 residues.

The chain carries TRBV19 and TRBJ1-4, with TRBD1 identical over 12 bases. After removal of 6 bases from V and 0 bases from J, the junction contained 11 bases not matched to a gene. Germline loops: CDR1 LNHDA, CDR2 SQIVND (reference sequence). The CDR3 contains 19 residues. This CDR3 reads CASRPGQGAAWATNEKLFF. CDR3 bases: TGTGCCAGTAGGCCGGGACAGGGGGCTGCTTGGGCAACTAATGAAAAACTGTTTTTT.

This clone has just a few counts. The J gene is TRBJ2-6, the V gene TRBV6-2 or TRBV6-3; 16 nucleotides match TRBD2. This CDR3 is built from 21 residues. Germline assignment: CDR1 MNHEY and CDR2 SVGEGT. V lost 2 bases to trimming and J lost 1 base; unmatched junction nucleotides: 8. CDR3 bases: TGTGCCAGCAGTTACCCTGGGACTAGCGGGGGGGCCGTGTCTGGGGCCAACGTCCTGACTTTC. Its translation: CASSYPGTSGGAVSGANVLTF.

The chain uses TRBV7-2 and TRBJ2-5; D possibly corresponds to TRBD1 (5 bases). Trimming removed 0 bases at V and 5 bases at J, with 7 bases between. The germline V gene encodes CDR1 SGHTA and CDR2 FQGNSA. The CDR3 is 13 residues long. The CDR3 coding sequence is TGTGCCAGCAGCTTAGCAGGGGCTGAGACCCAGTACTTC. Protein: CASSLAGAETQYF.

The genes are TRBV27 and TRBJ1-6, with 11 bases that match TRBD1. The V segment lost 1 base and the J segment 9 bases; nucleotides outside the gene matches: 5. This CDR3 is built from 16 residues. Germline V gives CDR1 MNHEY, CDR2 SMNVEV (reference sequence). Here the CDR3 DNA reads TGTGCCAGCAGTTTATACGGGACAGGGGGTAGTTCACCCCTCCACTTT. It codes for CASSLYGTGGSSPLHF.

The V gene is TRBV2, the J gene TRBJ2-1; D gene ambiguous. This CDR3 is built from 12 residues. The germline V and J ends were trimmed by 2 bases and 4 bases, with 3 bases remaining between them. In germline, CDR1 is SNHLY, CDR2 FYNNEI. The CDR3 DNA follows: TGTGCCAGCAGTGAAACATACAATGAGCAGTTCTTC. Protein product: CASSETYNEQFF. Together with reference TRBV2 and TRBJ2-1, the CDR3 gives the full variable domain: EPEVTQTPSHQVTQMGQEVILRCVPISNHLYFYWYRQILGQKVEFLVSFYNNEISEKSEIFDDQFSVERPDGSNFTLKIRSTKLEDSAMYFCASSETYNEQFFGPGTRLTVL.

This sequence joins TRBV5-5 and TRBJ1-5, with 7 bases that match TRBD1. Germline-derived CDR1 and CDR2 are SGHKS and YYEKEE (reference sequence). The CDR3 is 16 amino acids. J gave up 3 bases and V 3 bases, and 9 bases lay outside the gene matches. CDR3 nucleotide sequence: TGTGCCAGCAGCTCAGGGAGGACAGGCAACAATCAGCCCCAGCATTTT. This encodes CASSSGRTGNNQPQHF. Complete variable domain (other parts from reference TRBV5-5 and TRBJ1-5): DAGVTQSPTHLIKTRGQQVTLRCSPISGHKSVSWYQQVLGQGPQFIFQYYEKEERGRGNFPDRFSARQFPNYSSELNVNALLLGDSALYLCASSSGRTGNNQPQHFGDGTRLSIL.

The V call is TRBV14, the J call TRBJ2-2; 9 bases fit TRBD1. Trimming cost V 4 bases and J 3 bases; bases outside gene matches: 6. CDR3 length: 16 amino acids. Germline V CDR1 and CDR2: SGHDN, FVKESK. The CDR3 sequence: CASSRTGGLHTGELFF. CDR3 coding DNA: TGTGCCAGCAGCCGAACAGGGGGCCTACACACCGGGGAGCTGTTTTTT.

This chain links TRBV27 with TRBJ2-2; D is undetermined. The germline V gene has CDR1 MNHEY and CDR2 SMNVEV (reference sequence). This CDR3 region has 13 residues. The V end lost 0 bases, the J end lost 3 bases, and 2 bases lay between the germline ends. The CDR3 here is CASSLSYTGELFF. The DNA of the CDR3 is TGTGCCAGCAGTTTATCCTACACCGGGGAGCTGTTTTTT.

This chain joins TRBV28 and TRBJ1-3, with TRBD1 matching over 7 bases. Germline V gene lookup returns CDR1 MDHEN and CDR2 SYDVKM. The CDR3 totals 13 residues. The J segment lost 2 bases and the V segment lost 6 bases, leaving 1 base of the junction unmatched. The CDR3 DNA reads TGTGCCAGCAGGCAGGGGGCTGGAAACACCATATATTTT. This encodes CASRQGAGNTIYF.

The rearrangement links TRBV2 to TRBJ1-5; 8 nucleotides agree with TRBD1. The CDR3 has 16 residues. Germline values: CDR1 SNHLY, CDR2 FYNNEI. The V and J ends lost 3 bases and 0 bases, in that order; junction bases with no gene match: 4. The CDR3 spells CASSDRTGYSNQPQHF. CDR3 DNA: TGTGCCAGCAGTGACCGGACAGGGTATAGCAATCAGCCCCAGCATTTT. Complete variable domain (other parts from reference TRBV2 and TRBJ1-5): EPEVTQTPSHQVTQMGQEVILRCVPISNHLYFYWYRQILGQKVEFLVSFYNNEISEKSEIFDDQFSVERPDGSNFTLKIRSTKLEDSAMYFCASSDRTGYSNQPQHFGDGTRLSIL.

This clone was found once. This chain uses TRBV6-6 with TRBJ1-4; possibly TRBD1 for D (5 bases). The CDR3 totals 13 residues. Germline-derived CDR1 and CDR2 are MNHNY and SVGAGI (reference sequence). Deletions cut 10 bases from V and 4 bases from J, with 13 bases between. In DNA, the CDR3 is TGTGCCACCTCGCAGGGAATTAATGAAAAACTGTTTTTT. This sequence encodes CATSQGINEKLFF.

The chain uses TRBV10-3 and TRBJ1-2, with D possibly matching TRBD1 (6 bases). The V end was cut by 9 bases, the J end by 6 bases, with 32 bases between. This CDR3 is 18 amino acids long. Germline CDR1 reads ENHRY; CDR2 reads SYGVKD. CDR3 bases: TGTGCCATTTCTTCCCGGGGGGGCCCCCAAATGATTCCCGATGGCTACACCTTC. Translation: CAISSRGGPQMIPDGYTF.

This clone was counted a few times. This sequence joins TRBV14 and TRBJ2-3, with D maybe TRBD2 (7 bases). CDR3 length: 17 amino acids. The germline V gene encodes CDR1 SGHDN and CDR2 FVKESK. V lost 0 bases to trimming and J lost 2 bases, with 15 bases between them. CDR3 sequence reads: CASSQEPPRGPTDTQYF. The DNA of the CDR3 is TGTGCCAGCAGCCAAGAACCCCCGCGGGGGCCCACAGATACGCAGTATTTT.

This rearrangement joins TRBV7-9 to TRBJ2-3; D is possibly TRBD1 (6 bases). CDR1 SEHNR and CDR2 FQNEAQ come from the germline V gene (reference sequence). Trimming shortened V by 5 bases and J by 7 bases, and 13 bases separated the two germline ends. This CDR3 spans 13 amino acids. CDR3 sequence (DNA): TGTGCCAGCAGCATACAGGGTGGAAATACGCAGTATTTT. Amino acid sequence: CASSIQGGNTQYF.

The chain recombines TRBV7-2 with TRBJ2-7, with D tentatively TRBD2 (5 bases). V lost 4 bases to trimming and J lost 3 bases, with 13 bases between them. Per germline, CDR1 SGHTA and CDR2 FQGNSA. This CDR3 is built from 14 residues. For the CDR3, the DNA is TGTGCCAGCAGCTCCCGGACTGGGGACTACGAGCAGTACTTC. It translates to CASSSRTGDYEQYF.

This clone was seen just once. The genes are TRBV6-5 and TRBJ1-3; D may be TRBD1 (5 bases). Germline CDR1 and CDR2: MNHEY and SVGAGI. The CDR3 spans 14 residues. V shed 6 bases and J shed 2 bases, with 11 bases lying between them. Here the CDR3 DNA reads TGTGCCAGCAGCCGACAGAAGACTGGAAACACCATATATTTT. It encodes CASSRQKTGNTIYF.

The chain employs TRBV25-1 and TRBJ2-7; the match to TRBD1 covers 9 bases. The J segment lost 4 bases and the V segment lost 8 bases, leaving 6 bases of the junction unmatched. This CDR3 contains 13 residues. CDR1 and CDR2 from the germline V gene are MGHDK and SYGVNS. The CDR3 nucleotides read TGTGCCAGCGAACAGGGGGCCCCTTACGAGCAGTACTTC. It codes for CASEQGAPYEQYF.